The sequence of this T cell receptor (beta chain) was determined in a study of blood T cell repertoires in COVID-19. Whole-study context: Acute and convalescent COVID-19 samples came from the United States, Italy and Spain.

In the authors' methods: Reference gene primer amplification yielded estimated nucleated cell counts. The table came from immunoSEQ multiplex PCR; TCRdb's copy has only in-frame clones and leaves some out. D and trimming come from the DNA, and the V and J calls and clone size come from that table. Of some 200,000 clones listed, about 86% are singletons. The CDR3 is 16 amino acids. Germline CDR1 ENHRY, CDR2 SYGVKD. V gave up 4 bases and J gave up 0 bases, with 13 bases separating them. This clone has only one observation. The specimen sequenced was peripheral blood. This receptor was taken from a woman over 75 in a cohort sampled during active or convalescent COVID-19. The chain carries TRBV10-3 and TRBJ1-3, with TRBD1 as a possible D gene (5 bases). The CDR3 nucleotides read TGTGCCATCAGTGGCACCGGGACTGGCTCTGGAAACACCATATATTTT. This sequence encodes CAISGTGTGSGNTIYF.